This passage covers 28 T cell receptor beta chains from one sample sequenced in a study of T cell responses to AZD1222 COVID-19 vaccine. Using immunoSEQ multiplex PCR, the repertoire was profiled, and TCRdb retains in-frame clones only, with some absent. The profile shows 150,000 or so clones, 70% to 90% of them singletons. The sequencing here drew on peripheral blood, taken on day 0 of AZD1222 vaccination. The receptors here all came from an adult in good health.

J is TRBJ1-2 and V is TRBV6-4, with no clear D. CDR1 is MRHNA and CDR2 is SNTAGT in the germline V gene. Trimming took 7 bases from V and 6 from J, leaving 21 bases between them. The CDR3 runs to 15 residues. CDR3 sequence (DNA): TGTGCCAGCACTCCAATTGGCGAAGAATATGATGGCTACACCTTC. Translation gives CASTPIGEEYDGYTF.

In its sample, this clone was seen once. Different DNA sequences within this sample yield the same CDR3. V usage is TRBV10-3 and J usage is TRBJ1-3, with a possible D match to TRBD1 (5 bases). The germline V gene encodes CDR1 ENHRY and CDR2 SYGVKD. V lost 4 bases to trimming and J lost 3 bases, with 10 bases between them. The CDR3 sequence is 14 residues long. The CDR3 region is CAISAGGSGNTIYF. Written as DNA, the CDR3 is TGTGCCATCAGTGCCGGGGGAAGTGGAAACACCATATATTTT.

CDR3 nucleotide sequence: TGTGCCAGCAGGGAGATAGCAGATACGCAGTATTTT. This codes for CASREIADTQYF. The chain recombines TRBV6-5 with TRBJ2-3; D is undetermined. This CDR3 spans 12 amino acids. The germline gives CDR1 MNHEY, CDR2 SVGAGI. Trimming took 6 bases from V and 4 from J, leaving 8 bases between them.

The chain links TRBV2 to TRBJ2-1; no firm D call. The V gene lost 4 bases and the J gene lost 9 bases, with 16 bases spanning the gap. In germline, CDR1 is SNHLY, CDR2 FYNNEI. The CDR3 totals 14 residues. The CDR3 region is CASSVTPSRGEQFF. CDR3 in DNA: TGTGCCAGCAGTGTTACCCCTTCGCGAGGTGAGCAGTTCTTC.

The V and J genes are TRBV19 and TRBJ1-1; a possible D gene is TRBD1 (6 bases). CDR1 and CDR2 (germline): LNHDA, SQIVND (reference sequence). V lost 0 bases and J 1 base, leaving 15 bases between the germline ends. The CDR3 has 17 residues. CDR3 loop: CASSIERRGIANTEAFF. The CDR3 DNA reads TGTGCCAGTAGTATAGAAAGGAGGGGGATCGCGAACACTGAAGCTTTCTTT. The full variable domain, its missing parts supplied by reference TRBV19 and TRBJ1-1, is DGGITQSPKYLFRKEGQNVTLSCEQNLNHDAMYWYRQDPGQGLRLIYYSQIVNDFQKGDIAEGYSVSREKKESFPLTVTSAQKNPTAFYLCASSIERRGIANTEAFFGQGTRLTVV.

The chain joins TRBV6-5 to TRBJ1-1; 7 bases align to TRBD1. V gave up 7 bases and J gave up 5 bases; unmatched junction bases: 10. The CDR3 is 14 amino acids. Germline CDR1 and CDR2: MNHEY and SVGAGI. Here the CDR3 reads CASIQGGAGTEAFF. CDR3 nucleotides: TGTGCCAGCATTCAAGGGGGCGCGGGTACTGAAGCTTTCTTT.

The chain uses TRBV4-3 and TRBJ2-2, with a weak D call TRBD2 (5 bases). In germline, CDR1 is LGHNA, CDR2 YSLEER. The V end lost 0 bases, the J end lost 5 bases, and 13 bases lay between the germline ends. This CDR3 contains 16 residues. The CDR3 nucleotides are TGCGCCAGCAGCCAAGATAGAGCGGAAGTTACCGGGGAGCTGTTTTTT. Protein sequence: CASSQDRAEVTGELFF.

The chain recombines TRBV7-6 with TRBJ2-2, with D unclear. Trimming took off 4 bases at V and 4 bases at J, with 16 bases between the two ends. The CDR3 is made up of 16 amino acids. Germline V gene data show CDR1 as SGHVS and CDR2 as FNYEAQ. CDR3 amino acids: CASSSLGSRGTGELFF. In DNA form, the CDR3 reads TGTGCCAGCAGCTCCCTCGGGTCTCGAGGCACCGGGGAGCTGTTTTTT.

The chain employs TRBV7-3 and TRBJ1-1, with D unresolved. Germline lookup yields CDR1 SGHTA and CDR2 FQGTGA. Trimming removed 4 bases from V and 2 bases from J, with 11 bases in between. The CDR3 sequence is 14 residues long. CDR3: CASSSAAGNTEAFF. The CDR3 bases are TGTGCCAGCAGCTCCGCGGCCGGAAACACTGAAGCTTTCTTT.

J is TRBJ1-2 and V is TRBV7-2, with a possible D match to TRBD1 (5 bases). This CDR3 spans 14 amino acids. Germline-derived CDR1 and CDR2 are SGHTA and FQGNSA. V lost 5 bases and J lost 0, with 10 bases in between. DNA of the CDR3: TGTGCCAGCAGCCCAGAGACAGCTAACTATGGCTACACCTTC. It specifies CASSPETANYGYTF.

The chain has TRBV19 and TRBJ2-7; no definite D call. Germline CDR1 and CDR2: LNHDA and SQIVND (reference sequence). CDR3 length equals 16 residues. V lost 3 bases and J 3 bases, leaving 18 bases between the germline ends. DNA of the CDR3: TGTGCCAGTAGTATGTCCTCCTCGGCAACCCACTACGAGCAGTACTTC. This gives the protein CASSMSSSATHYEQYF.

This chain links TRBV6-5 with TRBJ2-7; TRBD1 matches 7 bases. The CDR3 extends over 13 amino acids. V shed 5 bases and J 6 bases; nucleotides not matched to a gene: 7. Germline loops: CDR1 MNHEY, CDR2 SVGAGI. The CDR3: CASSTGVSTEQYF. CDR3 DNA: TGTGCCAGCAGTACAGGGGTCTCTACCGAGCAGTACTTC.

The rearrangement uses TRBV28 and TRBJ1-5; D is perhaps TRBD1 (6 bases). Germline V CDR1 and CDR2: MDHEN, SYDVKM. Trimming left V 3 bases short and J 10 bases short, with 19 bases between. The CDR3 extends over 15 amino acids. CDR3 protein: CASSFPDRLISPQHF. CDR3 DNA sequence: TGTGCCAGCAGTTTCCCGGACAGACTCATCAGCCCCCAGCATTTT.

This clone occurred a few times. This rearrangement joins TRBV28 to TRBJ2-5; D unclear. The germline V gene encodes CDR1 MDHEN and CDR2 SYDVKM. The V end was cut by 3 bases, the J end by 0 bases, with 8 bases between. The length of the CDR3 is 14 residues. The CDR3 region has the DNA TGTGCCAGCAGTTTCGGGCAGAACCAAGAGACCCAGTACTTC. Its protein product is CASSFGQNQETQYF.

In DNA, the CDR3 is TGTGCCAGCAGTTTTCGCCCGACCCCAGCGGGCACTGAAGCTTTCTTT. Its translation: CASSFRPTPAGTEAFF. This chain links TRBV27 with TRBJ1-1, with D unclear. This CDR3 has 16 amino acids. Germline CDR1 and CDR2: MNHEY and SMNVEV (reference sequence). V dropped 3 bases and J dropped 4 bases, with 18 bases sitting between them.

The chain is built from TRBV7-2 and TRBJ1-2; TRBD1 is a possible D gene (6 bases). Germline-derived CDR1 and CDR2 are SGHTA and FQGNSA. The CDR3 is 15 amino acids. V shed 1 base and J shed 5 bases, with 14 bases lying between them. Here the CDR3 reads CASSLVGGRRYGYTF. The CDR3 DNA is TGTGCCAGCAGCTTAGTGGGGGGGCGCAGGTATGGCTACACCTTC.

This chain connects TRBV6-2 or TRBV6-3 to TRBJ1-5; D not certain. This CDR3 has 15 residues. Germline CDR1 is MNHEY and CDR2 is SVGEGT. The V gene lost 1 base and the J gene lost 0 bases, with 7 bases spanning the gap. For the CDR3, the DNA is TGTGCCAGCAGTTACTATGGGAATAGCAATCAGCCCCAGCATTTT. Translation: CASSYYGNSNQPQHF.

The rearrangement links TRBV5-4 to TRBJ1-6, with 7 nucleotides matching TRBD1. V shed 7 bases, J shed 0 bases, and the junction held 7 bases outside the gene matches. The CDR3 length is 16 residues. Germline values: CDR1 SGHNT, CDR2 YYREEE (reference sequence). The CDR3 here is CASRQQGSSYNSPLHF. The CDR3 nucleotides read TGTGCCAGCCGCCAACAGGGGAGCTCCTATAATTCACCCCTCCACTTT.

The chain recombines TRBV2 with TRBJ1-2, with D possibly being TRBD1 (6 bases). Trimming removed 4 bases from V and 10 bases from J, with 16 bases in between. The CDR3 has 13 amino acids. Germline loops: CDR1 SNHLY, CDR2 FYNNEI. CDR3 region: CASSVLATGNYTF. CDR3 in DNA: TGTGCCAGCAGTGTGTTGGCCACAGGGAACTACACCTTC.

This chain uses TRBV7-8 with TRBJ2-5; 13 bases align to TRBD2. The V and J ends lost 5 bases and 3 bases, in that order; junction bases with no gene match: 15. The V gene's germline CDR1 is SGHVS and CDR2 FQNEAQ. This CDR3 spans 19 amino acids. This CDR3 is CASSPRLAGGGYRKETQYF. The CDR3 bases are TGTGCCAGCAGCCCCCGACTAGCGGGAGGAGGTTATCGCAAAGAGACCCAGTACTTC.

The chain links TRBV6-2 or TRBV6-3 to TRBJ2-1; TRBD1 matches at 7 bases. The CDR3 is 17 residues long. Germline assignment: CDR1 MNHEY and CDR2 SVGEGT. The J segment lost 4 bases and the V segment lost 5 bases, leaving 14 bases of the junction unmatched. DNA for the CDR3: TGTGCCAGCAGTACCCTGATGACAGGGCTAATTTACAATGAGCAGTTCTTC. The encoded protein is CASSTLMTGLIYNEQFF.

V is TRBV18 and J is TRBJ2-7; D unclear. V was shortened by 4 bases and J by 6 bases, with 19 bases between the two germline ends. The length of the CDR3 is 15 residues. Germline V lookup: CDR1 KGHSH, CDR2 LQKENI. The CDR3 DNA reads TGTGCCAGCTCACAAGCCTCTACCCAAATGGGCGAGCAGTACTTC. As protein: CASSQASTQMGEQYF. The full variable domain, its missing parts supplied by reference TRBV18 and TRBJ2-7, is NAGVMQNPRHLVRRRGQEARLRCSPMKGHSHVYWYRQLPEEGLKFMVYLQKENIIDESGMPKERFSAEFPKEGPSILRIQQVVRGDSAAYFCASSQASTQMGEQYFGPGTRLTVT.

The V call is TRBV28, the J call TRBJ2-1, with 10 bases fitting TRBD2. The V and J ends lost 5 bases and 9 bases, in that order; junction bases with no gene match: 16. Germline V gives CDR1 MDHEN, CDR2 SYDVKM. The CDR3 loop spans 17 amino acids. CDR3 DNA sequence: TGTGCCAGCAGTCCTCGGAGGGGAGCGGGAGGGCCGGGTGAGCAGTTCTTC. It translates to CASSPRRGAGGPGEQFF. The full variable domain, rest sourced from reference TRBV28 and TRBJ2-1, is DVKVTQSSRYLVKRTGEKVFLECVQDMDHENMFWYRQDPGLGLRLIYFSYDVKMKEKGDIPEGYSVSREKKERFSLILESASTNQTSMYLCASSPRRGAGGPGEQFFGPGTRLTVL.

The chain joins TRBV7-9 to TRBJ1-4; 7 nucleotides agree with TRBD1. The V gene's germline CDR1 is SEHNR and CDR2 FQNEAQ (reference sequence). Trimming at V came to 1 base and at J to 0 bases, leaving 2 bases not matched to a gene. This CDR3 comprises 16 residues. CDR3: CASSLGTGSTNEKLFF. Written as DNA, the CDR3 is TGTGCCAGCAGCTTAGGGACAGGCTCAACTAATGAAAAACTGTTTTTT.

The chain has TRBV9 and TRBJ1-6; 9 positions agree with TRBD1. Germline-derived CDR1 and CDR2 are SGDLS and YYNGEE. Trimming at V came to 3 bases and at J to 7 bases, leaving 5 bases not matched to a gene. The CDR3 length is 15 residues. The CDR3 coding sequence is TGTGCCAGCAGCGCCGGGACAGGGAAAAATTCACCCCTCCACTTT. It translates to CASSAGTGKNSPLHF.

The chain carries TRBV18 and TRBJ2-7; TRBD1 agrees at 7 bases. V lost 2 bases, J lost 3 bases, and 1 base stayed unmatched. This CDR3 has 13 residues. The V gene's germline CDR1 is KGHSH and CDR2 LQKENI. CDR3 nucleotide sequence: TGTGCCAGCTCACCAGACAGGGACTACGAGCAGTACTTC. Translation gives CASSPDRDYEQYF. The whole variable domain, filled in from reference TRBV18 and TRBJ2-7, reads NAGVMQNPRHLVRRRGQEARLRCSPMKGHSHVYWYRQLPEEGLKFMVYLQKENIIDESGMPKERFSAEFPKEGPSILRIQQVVRGDSAAYFCASSPDRDYEQYFGPGTRLTVT.

The chain's CDR3 is CASSATQGTLSNTEAFF. The CDR3 DNA follows: TGCGCCAGCAGCGCTACACAGGGGACCCTGTCGAACACTGAAGCTTTCTTT. The gene calls are TRBV5-1 and TRBJ1-1, with TRBD1 matching 7 bases. V shed 4 bases, J shed 1 base, and the junction held 13 bases outside the gene matches. This CDR3 contains 17 residues. Per germline, CDR1 SGHRS and CDR2 YFSETQ.

The rearrangement uses TRBV28 and TRBJ1-2, with 7 bases lining up with TRBD1. V trimming: 3 bases; J trimming: 8 bases; junction bases outside the gene matches: 9. Germline CDR1 is MDHEN and CDR2 is SYDVKM. This CDR3 is 14 amino acids long. CDR3 in DNA: TGTGCCAGCAGTTTTTTTCACAGGGGAGGGGGCTACACCTTC. This encodes CASSFFHRGGGYTF.